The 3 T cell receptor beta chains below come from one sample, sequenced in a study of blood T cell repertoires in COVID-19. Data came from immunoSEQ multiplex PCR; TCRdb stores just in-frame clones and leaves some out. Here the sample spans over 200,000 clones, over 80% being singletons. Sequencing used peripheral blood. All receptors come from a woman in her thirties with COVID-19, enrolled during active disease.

The DNA of the CDR3 is TGTGCCTGGAGTGGTGATAGGGGGAAGAACACTGAAGCTTTCTTT. This translates into CAWSGDRGKNTEAFF. The V call is TRBV30, the J call TRBJ1-1, with TRBD1 as a possible D gene (6 bases). The CDR3 runs 15 residues. Looked up from germline, CDR1 is GTSNPN and CDR2 is SVGIG (reference sequence). The V end was cut by 1 base, the J end by 1 base, with 13 bases between.

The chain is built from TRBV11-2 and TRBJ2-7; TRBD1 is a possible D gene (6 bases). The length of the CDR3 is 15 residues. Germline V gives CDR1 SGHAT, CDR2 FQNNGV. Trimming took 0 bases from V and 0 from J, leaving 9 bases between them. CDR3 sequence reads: CASSLEGAYSYEQYF. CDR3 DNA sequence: TGTGCCAGCAGCTTAGAGGGGGCCTACTCCTACGAGCAGTACTTC.

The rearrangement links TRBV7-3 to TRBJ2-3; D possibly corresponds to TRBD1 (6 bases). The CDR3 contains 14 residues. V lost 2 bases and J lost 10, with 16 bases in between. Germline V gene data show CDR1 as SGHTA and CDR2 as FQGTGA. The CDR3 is CASSLDLGAGAQYF. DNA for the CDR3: TGTGCCAGCAGCTTAGACCTGGGGGCAGGGGCGCAGTATTTT.